This T cell receptor beta chain was identified during a study of blood T cell repertoires in COVID-19 (dated by TCRdb to 2019 to 2021). Looking at the study overall: The collaborator samples originated in the United States, Italy and Spain and spanned the acute and convalescent phases of COVID-19. The material from the prospective study consisted of cDNA or gDNA derived from T cells, B-cell-depleted T cells, or PBMCs. Deeply sampled blood TCRbeta repertoires from subjects exposed to, actively infected with, or recovered from COVID-19 were included in the dataset. A freely available public database, intended as a resource for researchers studying the immune response to SARS-CoV-2, is where the repertoires were released. Samples were obtained from the ongoing ImmuneRACE study (first 160 participants) and from over 1,000 subjects provided by 6 global collaborators. The sample metadata nearly always contained a de-identified subject ID, COVID-19 status, age in years and sex. Where HLA class I and class II types were available, the types were taken from metadata supplied by the sample provider, not from assay-based typing.

One collaborating source in Seattle enrolled patients while the patients were actively infected and followed the patients over time throughout the course of disease. Each collaborating institution followed its own protocols to collect whole blood in K2EDTA tubes. For TCRbeta analysis, collaborators shipped samples as frozen whole blood, isolated PBMCs, or DNA extracted from either of those sample types. Trimming removed 0 bases from V and 1 base from J, leaving 15 bases between the germline ends. The CDR3 goes from the cysteine to the phenylalanine over 17 residues. Only the CDR3 DNA stays, 51 bases, in frame from base 1. CDR1 and CDR2 were assigned from the germline V gene (reference sequence) as LNHNV and YYDKDF. TCRbeta CDR3 regions were amplified from genomic DNA by means of the immunoSEQ Assay, a bias-controlled multiplex PCR. Per the original workflow: Nucleated cell counts per sample were estimated from amplification of reference gene primers within the assay. To quantify the absolute abundance of each unique TCRbeta CDR3 rearrangement, sequence reads were collapsed and filtered. For each sample, productive Simpson clonality was calculated as the square root of Simpson's diversity index across productive rearrangements. TCRdb carries this immuneACCESS record with in-frame sequences only. Its versions omit some clonotypes, under half of them owing to an unresolved V gene in the studies checked, with the rest unexplained. V and J calls and clone size are as listed in that table; D and trimming were resolved from the DNA. The sample contains 390,000 or so clones, 87% of them found a single time. The ten top clones hold about 10% of the sample.

About this clone itself: What antigen it recognizes has not been identified. No quality values exist for individual bases; no much larger clone is one base distant.

Study-wide conclusions, independent of this receptor: How much clinical and demographic metadata was included differed by source and by participant, and the metadata was provided uncurated.

This receptor was taken from a woman in her twenties or thirties with COVID-19, enrolled during active disease. Sequencing used peripheral blood. The V and J segments used are TRBV15 and TRBJ2-5, with TRBD1 perhaps the D gene, on 6 matching bases. The nucleotides read TGTGCCACCAGCAGAGATCGATTACAGGGCGTCCAAGAGACCCAGTACTTC. It specifies CATSRDRLQGVQETQYF.